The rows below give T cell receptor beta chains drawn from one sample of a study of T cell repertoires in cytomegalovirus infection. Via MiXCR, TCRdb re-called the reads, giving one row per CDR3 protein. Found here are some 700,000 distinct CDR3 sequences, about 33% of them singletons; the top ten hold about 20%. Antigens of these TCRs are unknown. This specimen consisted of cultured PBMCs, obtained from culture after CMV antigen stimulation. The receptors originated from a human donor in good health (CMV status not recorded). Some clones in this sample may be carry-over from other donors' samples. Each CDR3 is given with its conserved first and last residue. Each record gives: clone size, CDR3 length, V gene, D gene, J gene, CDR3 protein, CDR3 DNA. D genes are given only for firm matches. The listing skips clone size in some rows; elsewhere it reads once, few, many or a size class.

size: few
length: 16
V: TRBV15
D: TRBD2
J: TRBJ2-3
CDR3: CATSRISGGRTDTQYF
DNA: TGTGCCACCAGCAGGATTAGCGGGGGGCGCACAGATACGCAGTATTTT

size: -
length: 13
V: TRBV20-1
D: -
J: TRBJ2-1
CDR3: CSASGSLNNEQFF
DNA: TGCAGTGCTAGCGGGTCCCTTAACAATGAGCAGTTCTTC

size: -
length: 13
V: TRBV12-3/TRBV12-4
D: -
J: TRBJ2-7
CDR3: CASSWRGPYEQYF
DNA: TGTGCCAGCAGTTGGCGGGGTCCCTACGAGCAGTACTTC

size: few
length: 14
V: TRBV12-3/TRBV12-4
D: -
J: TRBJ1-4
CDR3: CAVPLGSTNEKLFF
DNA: TGTGCCGTACCCCTCGGTTCAACTAATGAAAAACTGTTTTTT

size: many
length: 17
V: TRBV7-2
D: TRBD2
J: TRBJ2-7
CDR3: CASSLYPPTSGIFEQYF
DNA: TGTGCCAGCAGCTTATACCCCCCGACTAGCGGGATTTTCGAGCAGTACTTC

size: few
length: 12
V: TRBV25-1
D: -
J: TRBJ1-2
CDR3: CASSDRYYGYTF
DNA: TGTGCCAGCAGTGACAGATACTATGGCTACACCTTC

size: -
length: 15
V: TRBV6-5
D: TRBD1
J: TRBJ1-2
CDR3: CASSKSEGQGASYTF
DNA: TGTGCCAGCAGTAAGAGTGAAGGACAGGGGGCTAGCTACACCTTC

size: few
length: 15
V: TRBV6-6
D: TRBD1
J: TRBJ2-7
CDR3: CASSQGTGAFGEQYF
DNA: TGTGCCAGCAGTCAGGGGACAGGGGCCTTTGGCGAGCAGTACTTC

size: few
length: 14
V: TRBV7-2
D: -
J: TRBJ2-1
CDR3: CASSLSAAYNEQFF
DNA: TGTGCCAGCAGCCTCAGCGCCGCCTACAATGAGCAGTTCTTC

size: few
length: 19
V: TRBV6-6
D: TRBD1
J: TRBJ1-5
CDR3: CASKLRTGGAGGGNQPQHF
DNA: TGTGCCAGCAAGCTCCGCACAGGGGGGGCCGGAGGGGGCAATCAGCCCCAGCATTTT

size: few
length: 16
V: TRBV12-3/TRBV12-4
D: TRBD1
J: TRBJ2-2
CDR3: CASSLVGRGLAGELFF
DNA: TGTGCCAGCAGTTTAGTGGGCAGGGGGCTAGCCGGGGAGCTGTTTTTT

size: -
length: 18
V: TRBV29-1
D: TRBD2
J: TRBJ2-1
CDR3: CSPIGLAGGPTSYNEQFF
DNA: TGCAGCCCCATCGGGCTAGCGGGAGGGCCAACCTCCTACAATGAGCAGTTCTTC

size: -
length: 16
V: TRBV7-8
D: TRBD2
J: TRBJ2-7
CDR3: CASSLGLGLAFYEQYF
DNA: TGTGCCAGCAGCTTAGGATTGGGACTAGCATTCTACGAGCAGTACTTC

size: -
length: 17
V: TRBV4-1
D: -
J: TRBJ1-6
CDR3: CASSQLVQGSYNSPLHF
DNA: TGCGCCAGCAGCCAACTCGTACAGGGATCCTATAATTCACCCCTCCACTTT

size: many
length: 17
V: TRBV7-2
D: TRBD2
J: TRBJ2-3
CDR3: CASSRVLAGGPSDTQYF
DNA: TGTGCCAGCAGTCGCGTCCTAGCGGGAGGGCCGTCAGATACGCAGTATTTT

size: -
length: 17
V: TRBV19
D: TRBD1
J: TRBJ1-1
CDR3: CASSPRPWDRVNTEAFF
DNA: TGTGCCAGTAGTCCCCGACCTTGGGACAGGGTGAACACTGAAGCTTTCTTT

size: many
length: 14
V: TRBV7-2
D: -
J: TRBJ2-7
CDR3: CASSKGRGSYEQYF
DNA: TGTGCCAGCAGCAAAGGGCGGGGCTCCTACGAGCAGTACTTC

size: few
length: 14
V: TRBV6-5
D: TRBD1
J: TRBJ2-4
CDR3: CASRGTGDENIQYF
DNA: TGTGCCAGCAGGGGAACAGGGGACGAAAACATTCAGTACTTC

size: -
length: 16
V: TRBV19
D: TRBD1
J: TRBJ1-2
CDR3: CASSMLRDSTNYGYTF
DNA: TGTGCCAGTAGTATGCTCCGGGACAGCACTAACTATGGCTACACCTTC

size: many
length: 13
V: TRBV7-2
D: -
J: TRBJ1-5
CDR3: CASAGQRNQPQHF
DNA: TGTGCCAGCGCAGGACAGCGCAATCAGCCCCAGCATTTT

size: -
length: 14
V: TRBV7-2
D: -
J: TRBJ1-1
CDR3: CASSLVGTRTEAFF
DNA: TGTGCCAGCAGCCTCGTCGGGACGCGGACTGAAGCTTTCTTT

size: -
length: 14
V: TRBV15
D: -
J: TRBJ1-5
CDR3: CATSRDRGGQPQHF
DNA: TGTGCCACCAGCAGAGATCGGGGGGGTCAGCCCCAGCATTTT

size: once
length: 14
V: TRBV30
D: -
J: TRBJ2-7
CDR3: CAWRGTGNSYEQYF
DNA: TGTGCCTGGAGGGGTACAGGGAATTCCTACGAGCAGTACTTC

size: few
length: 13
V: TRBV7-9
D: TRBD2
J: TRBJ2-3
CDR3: CASSALGGDTQYF
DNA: TGTGCCAGCAGCGCCCTCGGGGGGGATACGCAGTATTTT

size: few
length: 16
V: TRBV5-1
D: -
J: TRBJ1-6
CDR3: CASASGHTPIRSPLHF
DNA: TGCGCCAGCGCATCGGGACATACACCAATCAGGTCACCCCTCCACTTT

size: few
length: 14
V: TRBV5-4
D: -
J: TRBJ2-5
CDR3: CASSSDSPGETQYF
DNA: TGTGCCAGCAGCTCTGACAGTCCCGGAGAGACCCAGTACTTC

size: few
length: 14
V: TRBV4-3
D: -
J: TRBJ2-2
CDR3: CASSQATYTGELFF
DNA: TGCGCCAGCAGCCAAGCTACATACACCGGGGAGCTGTTTTTT

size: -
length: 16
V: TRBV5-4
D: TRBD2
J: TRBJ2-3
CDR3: CASSPGSGTRTDTQYF
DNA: TGTGCCAGCAGCCCCGGGAGCGGGACGCGCACAGATACGCAGTATTTT

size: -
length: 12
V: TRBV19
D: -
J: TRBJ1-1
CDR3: CASTKGQSEAFF
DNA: TGTGCCAGTACAAAGGGACAATCGGAAGCTTTCTTT

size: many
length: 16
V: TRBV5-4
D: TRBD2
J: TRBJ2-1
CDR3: CASTSGGASSYNEQFF
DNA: TGTGCCTCGACTAGCGGGGGGGCTAGCTCCTACAATGAGCAGTTCTTC

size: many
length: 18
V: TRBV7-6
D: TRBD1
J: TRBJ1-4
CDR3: CASSLAGQGKGSNEKLFF
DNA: TGTGCCAGCAGCTTAGCTGGACAGGGAAAGGGGTCTAATGAAAAACTGTTTTTT

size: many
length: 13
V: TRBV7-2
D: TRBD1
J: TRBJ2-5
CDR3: CASGYRGQETQYF
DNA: TGTGCCAGCGGATACAGGGGACAAGAGACCCAGTACTTC

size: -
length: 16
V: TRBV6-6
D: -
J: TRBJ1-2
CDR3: CASTTPSNSDKHGYTF
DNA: TGTGCCAGCACCACACCATCGAACTCCGATAAGCATGGCTACACCTTC

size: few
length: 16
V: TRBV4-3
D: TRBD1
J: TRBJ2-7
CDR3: CASSQADRGHSYEQYF
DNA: TGCGCCAGCAGCCAAGCAGACAGGGGGCACTCCTACGAGCAGTACTTC

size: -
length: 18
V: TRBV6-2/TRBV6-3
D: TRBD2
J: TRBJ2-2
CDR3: CASSYAPGLAGPTGELFF
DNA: TGTGCCAGCAGTTACGCCCCGGGACTAGCGGGGCCCACCGGGGAGCTGTTTTTT

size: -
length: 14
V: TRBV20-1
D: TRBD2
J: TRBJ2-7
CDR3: CSARDRAGGYEQYF
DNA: TGCAGTGCTAGAGATCGAGCGGGAGGGTACGAGCAGTACTTC

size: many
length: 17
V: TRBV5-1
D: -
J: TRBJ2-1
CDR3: CASSLAYAGGGLDEQFF
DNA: TGCGCCAGCAGCTTGGCCTACGCAGGAGGGGGTCTGGATGAGCAGTTCTTC

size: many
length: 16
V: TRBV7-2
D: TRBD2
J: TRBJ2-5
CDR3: CASSLVGTTQQETQYF
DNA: TGTGCCAGCAGCTTAGTTGGGACTACCCAACAAGAGACCCAGTACTTC

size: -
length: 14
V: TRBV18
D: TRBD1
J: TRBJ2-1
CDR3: CASSTLERGHEQFF
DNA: TGTGCCAGCTCAACCCTGGAGAGGGGGCATGAGCAGTTCTTC

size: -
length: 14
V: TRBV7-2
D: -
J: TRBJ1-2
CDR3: CASSLGGLMAGYTF
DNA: TGTGCCAGCAGCTTAGGAGGTCTGATGGCGGGCTACACCTTC